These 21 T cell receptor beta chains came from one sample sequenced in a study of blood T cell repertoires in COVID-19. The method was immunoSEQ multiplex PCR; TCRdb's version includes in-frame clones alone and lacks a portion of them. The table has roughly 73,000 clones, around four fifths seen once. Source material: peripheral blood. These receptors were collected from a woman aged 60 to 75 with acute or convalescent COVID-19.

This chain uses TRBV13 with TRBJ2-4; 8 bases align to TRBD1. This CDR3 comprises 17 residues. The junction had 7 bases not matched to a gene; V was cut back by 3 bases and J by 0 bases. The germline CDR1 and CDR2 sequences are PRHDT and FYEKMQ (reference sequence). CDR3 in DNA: TGTGCCAGCAGCTTTAACAGGGGGATGGAAGCCAAAAACATTCAGTACTTC. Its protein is CASSFNRGMEAKNIQYF.

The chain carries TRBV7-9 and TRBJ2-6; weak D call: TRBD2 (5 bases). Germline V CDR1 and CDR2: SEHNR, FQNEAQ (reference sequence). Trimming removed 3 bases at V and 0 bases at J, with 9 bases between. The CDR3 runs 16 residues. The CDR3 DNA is TGTGCCAGCAGCTTGGGCGGGTCCTCTGGGGCCAACGTCCTGACTTTC. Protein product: CASSLGGSSGANVLTF.

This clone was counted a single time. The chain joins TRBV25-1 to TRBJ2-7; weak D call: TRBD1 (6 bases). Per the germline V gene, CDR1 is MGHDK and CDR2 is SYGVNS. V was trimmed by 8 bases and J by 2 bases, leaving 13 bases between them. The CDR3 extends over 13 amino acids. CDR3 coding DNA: TGTGCCAGCCGCCGGGACAACACCTACGAGCAGTACTTC. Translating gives CASRRDNTYEQYF.

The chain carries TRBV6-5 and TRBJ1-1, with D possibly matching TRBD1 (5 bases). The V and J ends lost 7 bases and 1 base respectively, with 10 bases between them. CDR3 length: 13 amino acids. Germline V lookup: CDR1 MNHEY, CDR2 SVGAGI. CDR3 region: CASTKTGNTEAFF. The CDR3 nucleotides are TGTGCCAGCACCAAAACAGGGAACACTGAAGCTTTCTTT.

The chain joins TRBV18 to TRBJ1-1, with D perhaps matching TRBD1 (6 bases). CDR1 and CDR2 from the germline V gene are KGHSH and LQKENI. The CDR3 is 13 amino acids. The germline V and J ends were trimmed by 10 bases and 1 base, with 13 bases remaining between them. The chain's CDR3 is CATQGQQNTEAFF. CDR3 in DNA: TGTGCCACCCAAGGACAGCAGAACACTGAAGCTTTCTTT.

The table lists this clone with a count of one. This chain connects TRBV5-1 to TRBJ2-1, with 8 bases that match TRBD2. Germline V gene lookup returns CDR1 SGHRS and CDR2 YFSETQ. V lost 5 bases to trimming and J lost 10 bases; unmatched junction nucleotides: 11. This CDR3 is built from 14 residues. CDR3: CASRLTPAGAEQFF. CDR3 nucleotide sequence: TGCGCCAGCAGACTGACACCAGCGGGGGCAGAGCAGTTCTTC.

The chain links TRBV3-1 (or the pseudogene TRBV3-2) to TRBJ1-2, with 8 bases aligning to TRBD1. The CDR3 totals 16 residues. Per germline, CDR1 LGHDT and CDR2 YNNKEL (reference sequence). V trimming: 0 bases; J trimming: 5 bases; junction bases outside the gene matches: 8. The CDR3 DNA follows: TGTGCCAGCAGCCAAGATTTCCGGACAGGGTCATATGGCTACACCTTC. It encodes CASSQDFRTGSYGYTF.

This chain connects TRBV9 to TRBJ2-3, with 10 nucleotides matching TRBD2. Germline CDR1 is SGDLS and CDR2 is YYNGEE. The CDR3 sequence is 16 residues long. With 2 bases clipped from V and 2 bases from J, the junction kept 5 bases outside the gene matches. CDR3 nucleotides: TGTGCCAGCAGCGTGTTAGCGGGGGGCGACACAGATACGCAGTATTTT. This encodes CASSVLAGGDTDTQYF.

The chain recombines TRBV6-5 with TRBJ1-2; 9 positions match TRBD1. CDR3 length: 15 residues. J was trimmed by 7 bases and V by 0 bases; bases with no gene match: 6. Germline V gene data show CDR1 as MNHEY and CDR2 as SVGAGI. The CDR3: CASSYSTGGAGGYTF. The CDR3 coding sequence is TGTGCCAGCAGTTACTCCACAGGGGGCGCGGGTGGCTACACCTTC.

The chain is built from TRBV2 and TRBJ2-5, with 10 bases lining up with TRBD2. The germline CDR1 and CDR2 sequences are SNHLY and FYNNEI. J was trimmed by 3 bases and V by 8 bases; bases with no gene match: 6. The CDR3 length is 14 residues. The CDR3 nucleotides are TGTGCCAGCCGCCCCCTAGCGGGGGAAGAGACCCAGTACTTC. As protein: CASRPLAGEETQYF.

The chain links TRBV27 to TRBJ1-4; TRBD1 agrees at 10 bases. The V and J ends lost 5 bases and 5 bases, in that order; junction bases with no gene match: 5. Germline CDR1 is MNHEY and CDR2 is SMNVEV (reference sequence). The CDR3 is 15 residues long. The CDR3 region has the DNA TGTGCCAGCAGTGCGACAGGGGGCCGAAATGAAAAACTGTTTTTT. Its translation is CASSATGGRNEKLFF.

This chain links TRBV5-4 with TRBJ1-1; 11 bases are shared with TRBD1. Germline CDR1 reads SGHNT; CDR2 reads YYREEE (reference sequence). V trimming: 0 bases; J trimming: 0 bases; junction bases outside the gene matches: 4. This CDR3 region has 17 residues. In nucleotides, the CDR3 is TGTGCCAGCAGCTTGGGGGACAGGGGGTCCATGAACACTGAAGCTTTCTTT. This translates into CASSLGDRGSMNTEAFF.

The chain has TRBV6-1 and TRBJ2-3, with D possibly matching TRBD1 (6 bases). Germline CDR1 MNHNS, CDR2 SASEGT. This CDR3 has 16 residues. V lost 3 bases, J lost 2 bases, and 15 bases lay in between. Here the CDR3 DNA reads TGTGCCAGCAGTGACCGCCGGGTGGGGGCCACAGATACGCAGTATTTT. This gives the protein CASSDRRVGATDTQYF.

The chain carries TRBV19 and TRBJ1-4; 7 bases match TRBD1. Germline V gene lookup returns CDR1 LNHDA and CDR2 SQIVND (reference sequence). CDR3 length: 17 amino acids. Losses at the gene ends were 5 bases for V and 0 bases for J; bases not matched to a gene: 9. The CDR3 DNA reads TGTGCCAGTAGTCGGGACAGAGTAGGAGCAACTAATGAAAAACTGTTTTTT. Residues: CASSRDRVGATNEKLFF.

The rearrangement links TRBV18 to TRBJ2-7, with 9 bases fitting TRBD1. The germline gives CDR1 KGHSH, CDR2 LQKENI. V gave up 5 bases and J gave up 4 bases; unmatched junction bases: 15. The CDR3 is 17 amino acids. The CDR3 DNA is TGTGCCAGCTCAGCAATGAATTTTGGGACAGGGAAATACGAGCAGTACTTC. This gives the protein CASSAMNFGTGKYEQYF.

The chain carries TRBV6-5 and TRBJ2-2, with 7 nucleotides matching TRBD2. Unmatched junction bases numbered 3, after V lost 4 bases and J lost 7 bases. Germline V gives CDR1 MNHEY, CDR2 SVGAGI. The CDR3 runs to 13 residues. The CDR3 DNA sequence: TGTGCCAGCAGTTCTAGGGAGGGCGGGGAGCTGTTTTTT. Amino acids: CASSSREGGELFF.

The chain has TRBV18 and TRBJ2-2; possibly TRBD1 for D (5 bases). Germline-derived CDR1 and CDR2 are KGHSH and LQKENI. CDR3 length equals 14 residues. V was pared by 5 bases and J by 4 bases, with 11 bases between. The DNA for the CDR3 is TGTGCCAGCTCATCCCAGGGTCCCACCGGGGAGCTGTTTTTT. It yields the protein CASSSQGPTGELFF.

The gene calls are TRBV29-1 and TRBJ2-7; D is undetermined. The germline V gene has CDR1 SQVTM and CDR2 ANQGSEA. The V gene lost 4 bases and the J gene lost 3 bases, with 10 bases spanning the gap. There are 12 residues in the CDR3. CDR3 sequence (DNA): TGCAGCGTTGGTGCCGGTATCTACGAGCAGTACTTC. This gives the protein CSVGAGIYEQYF.

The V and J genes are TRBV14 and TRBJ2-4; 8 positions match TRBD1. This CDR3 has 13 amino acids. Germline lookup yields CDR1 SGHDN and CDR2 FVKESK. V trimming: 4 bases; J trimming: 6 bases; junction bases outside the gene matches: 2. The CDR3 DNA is TGTGCCAGCAGCCGACAGGGGCCAAACATTCAGTACTTC. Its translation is CASSRQGPNIQYF.

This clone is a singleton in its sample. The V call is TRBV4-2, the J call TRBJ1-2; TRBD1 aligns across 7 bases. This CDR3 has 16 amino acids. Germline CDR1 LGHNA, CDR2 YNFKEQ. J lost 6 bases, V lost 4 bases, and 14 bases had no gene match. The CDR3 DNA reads TGTGCCAGCAGCCCGACTGACGAGGGGGCGCGTAATGGCTACACCTTC. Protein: CASSPTDEGARNGYTF.

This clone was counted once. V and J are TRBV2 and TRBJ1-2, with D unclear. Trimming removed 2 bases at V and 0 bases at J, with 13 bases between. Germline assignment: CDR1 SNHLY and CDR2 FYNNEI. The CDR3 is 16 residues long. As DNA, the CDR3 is TGTGCCAGCAGTGAATTCTTGGCCGAAGCTAACTATGGCTACACCTTC. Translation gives CASSEFLAEANYGYTF.